This T cell receptor (beta chain) was documented in a study of CD8+ T cells in alopecia areata. The CDR3 spans 13 residues. Germline V CDR1 and CDR2: MNHNS, SASEGT. The V gene end was trimmed by 7 bases and the J gene end by 8 bases; junction bases not matched to a gene: 10. About this clone itself: Its antigen remains unknown.

Treatment defined: oral pan-JAK inhibitor, 5-10 mg twice daily. Notes on the study in general: Tofacitinib significantly reduced both scalp clonality and expanded CD8+ clones among the top 100.

Reverse transcription of extracted RNA yielded cDNA, which provided the sequencing template. Repertoires were generated with immunoSEQ multiplex PCR, while TCRdb's copy carries only in-frame clones and drops some. The top ten hold more than 0.7% of the sample, which has about 160,000 clones, under 70% seen once. The J gene is TRBJ1-2, the V gene TRBV6-1, with 7 bases lining up with TRBD1. The material sequenced was CD4+ T cells sorted from blood, taken at week 4, from a patient treated with tofacitinib. This clonotype originated in a human donor with alopecia areata. CDR3 in amino acids: CASIETGQRGYTF. The CDR3 DNA follows: TGTGCCAGCATTGAGACAGGGCAGCGCGGCTACACCTTC.